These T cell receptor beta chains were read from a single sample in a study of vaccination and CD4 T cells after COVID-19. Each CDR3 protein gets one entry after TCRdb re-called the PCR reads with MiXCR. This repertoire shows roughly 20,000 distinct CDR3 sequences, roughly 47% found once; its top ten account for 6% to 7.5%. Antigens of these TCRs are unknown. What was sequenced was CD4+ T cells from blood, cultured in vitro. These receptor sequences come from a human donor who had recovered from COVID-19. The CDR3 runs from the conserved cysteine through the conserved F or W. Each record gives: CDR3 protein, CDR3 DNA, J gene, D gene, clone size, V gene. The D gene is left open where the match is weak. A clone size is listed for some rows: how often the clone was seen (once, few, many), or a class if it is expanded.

CDR3aa: CASIDNTGELFF
CDR3nt: TGTGCCAGCATCGACAACACCGGGGAGCTGTTTTTT
j_gene: TRBJ2-2
d_gene: .
abundance: .
v_gene: TRBV6-2/TRBV6-3

CDR3aa: CASRLTGGASTEAFF
CDR3nt: TGTGCCAGCAGATTGACAGGGGGCGCGAGCACTGAAGCTTTCTTT
j_gene: TRBJ1-1
d_gene: TRBD1
abundance: few
v_gene: TRBV27

CDR3aa: CASSKRGTSSYEQYF
CDR3nt: TGTGCCAGCAGCAAGAGGGGCACTAGCTCCTACGAGCAGTACTTC
j_gene: TRBJ2-7
d_gene: .
abundance: .
v_gene: TRBV21-1

CDR3aa: CSAITGDTEAFF
CDR3nt: TGCAGTGCCATTACAGGGGACACTGAAGCTTTCTTT
j_gene: TRBJ1-1
d_gene: TRBD1
abundance: .
v_gene: TRBV20-1

CDR3aa: CASSEGGVISNQPQHF
CDR3nt: TGTGCCAGCAGTGAAGGAGGGGTAATTAGCAATCAGCCCCAGCATTTT
j_gene: TRBJ1-5
d_gene: .
abundance: few
v_gene: TRBV6-1

CDR3aa: CASSPSGPGDTGELFF
CDR3nt: TGTGCCAGTAGTCCCTCGGGACCAGGTGACACCGGGGAGCTGTTTTTT
j_gene: TRBJ2-2
d_gene: .
abundance: .
v_gene: TRBV19

CDR3aa: CASRKTILTTGGQPQHF
CDR3nt: TGTGCCAGCAGGAAAACCATATTAACGACAGGGGGTCAGCCCCAGCATTTT
j_gene: TRBJ1-5
d_gene: TRBD1
abundance: .
v_gene: TRBV2

CDR3aa: CASSPLDRDYGYTF
CDR3nt: TGTGCCAGCAGTCCACTTGACAGGGACTATGGCTACACCTTC
j_gene: TRBJ1-2
d_gene: TRBD1
abundance: .
v_gene: TRBV27

CDR3aa: CSARALRDLGTDTQYF
CDR3nt: TGCAGTGCTAGAGCCCTTCGGGACTTGGGCACAGATACGCAGTATTTT
j_gene: TRBJ2-3
d_gene: .
abundance: once
v_gene: TRBV20-1

CDR3aa: CASSGNRGNTEAFF
CDR3nt: TGTGCCAGCAGCGGAAACAGGGGGAACACTGAAGCTTTCTTT
j_gene: TRBJ1-1
d_gene: TRBD1
abundance: .
v_gene: TRBV7-6

CDR3aa: CASSQAGGPMSYTF
CDR3nt: TGCGCCAGCAGCCAAGCCGGGGGTCCGATGAGCTACACCTTC
j_gene: TRBJ1-2
d_gene: .
abundance: few
v_gene: TRBV4-1

CDR3aa: CSARGHSNTEAFF
CDR3nt: TGCAGTGCAAGGGGACACTCCAACACTGAAGCTTTCTTT
j_gene: TRBJ1-1
d_gene: .
abundance: few
v_gene: TRBV20-1